The clone carrying this T cell receptor beta chain was observed at least ten times. The target antigen is unknown. Sample time point: persistent/refractory GD, antithyroid drugs over 5 years with positive TRAb. PBMC RNA was the source of the TCR library. Arm-PCR with iRepertoire HTBI primers amplified the CDR3 regions for these TCR beta libraries. Using its own MiXCR run on the multiplex PCR reads, TCRdb lists one record per CDR3 protein. Of about 470,000 distinct CDR3 sequences in the sample, under 25% were seen once. Germline CDR1 SGHAT, CDR2 FQDESV (reference sequence). The CDR3 is 14 residues long. J was trimmed by 5 bases and V by 4 bases; bases with no gene match: 7. The sample belongs to a study of regulatory T cells in long-lasting Graves disease. Study outcomes and limitations: The study found persistent patients shared more public clonotypes (over 2,500) than new patients (about 990). Persistent disease showed a preference for TRBV28, TRBJ1-2 and TRBJ2-5.

The receptor's source is a female donor with Graves disease. The J gene is TRBJ2-7, the V gene TRBV11-1; TRBD1 matches 8 bases. The starting material was peripheral blood mononuclear cells (PBMCs), obtained when the disease was refractory, from a patient treated with antithyroid drugs. CDR3 protein: CASSSTDRGDEQYF. The CDR3 nucleotides read TGTGCCAGCAGCTCTACAGACAGGGGCGACGAGCAGTACTTC.